The rows below give T cell receptor beta chains drawn from one sample of a study of T cell responses to AZD1222 COVID-19 vaccine. Produced via immunoSEQ multiplex PCR; TCRdb's table is partial and in-frame only. The sample records around 88,000 clones, 70% to 90% being singletons. The starting material was peripheral blood, obtained on day 0 of AZD1222 vaccination. All receptors derive from an adult in good health. Each CDR3 is given with its conserved first and last residue. Each record gives: clone size, V gene, J gene, D gene, CDR3 protein, CDR3 DNA. The D gene is left open where the match is weak. Only some rows state a clone size, as once, few, many or a class for expanded clones.

>.|TRBV28|TRBJ2-2|.
CASSLTGVNTGELFF
TGTGCCAGCAGTTTAACGGGAGTGAACACCGGGGAGCTGTTTTTT
>.|TRBV7-2|TRBJ1-5|.
CASGIRGNQPQHF
TGTGCCAGCGGAATTCGGGGGAATCAGCCCCAGCATTTT
>.|TRBV19|TRBJ2-2|.
CASKENTGELFF
TGTGCCAGTAAAGAGAACACCGGGGAGCTGTTTTTT
>.|TRBV27|TRBJ2-1|TRBD2
CASSSTLAGGYYNEQFF
TGTGCCAGCAGTTCAACTTTAGCGGGAGGGTACTACAATGAGCAGTTCTTC
>.|TRBV24-1|TRBJ1-2|TRBD1
CATSAGGSSNYGYTF
TGTGCCACCAGTGCAGGGGGCAGCAGTAACTATGGCTACACCTTC
>.|TRBV27|TRBJ2-1|.
CASSFSQGYNEQFF
TGTGCCAGCAGTTTTAGTCAGGGCTACAATGAGCAGTTCTTC
>.|TRBV5-1|TRBJ1-4|.
CASSLGRQERNYEKLFF
TGCGCCAGCAGCTTGGGGAGACAGGAGCGTAATTATGAAAAACTGTTTTTT
>few|TRBV6-1|TRBJ1-4|.
CASSEGTRLMNEKLFF
TGTGCCAGCAGTGAAGGAACCAGACTTATGAATGAAAAACTGTTTTTT
>.|TRBV3-1/TRBV3-2|TRBJ1-2|TRBD1
CASSQRGTVPHYGYTF
TGTGCCAGCAGCCAACGGGGGACAGTACCACACTATGGCTACACCTTC
>.|TRBV29-1|TRBJ2-1|TRBD2
CSVAGTSGTIDSYNEQFF
TGCAGCGTTGCCGGGACTAGCGGGACAATAGACTCCTACAATGAGCAGTTCTTC
>.|TRBV7-3|TRBJ2-1|TRBD2
CASSWMSGSGEQFF
TGTGCCAGCAGCTGGATGAGCGGGAGTGGTGAGCAGTTCTTC
>.|TRBV4-1|TRBJ1-3|.
CASSQGVASTGISGNTIYF
TGCGCCAGCAGCCAAGGTGTCGCCTCGACAGGTATCTCTGGAAACACCATATATTTT
>.|TRBV7-9|TRBJ2-1|.
CASSLGAISYNEQFF
TGTGCCAGCAGCTTGGGAGCGATCTCCTACAATGAGCAGTTCTTC
>.|TRBV9|TRBJ1-4|.
CASSARDGATNEKLFF
TGTGCCAGCAGCGCCCGGGACGGAGCAACTAATGAAAAACTGTTTTTT
>.|TRBV29-1|TRBJ2-2|.
CSAGDTGELFF
TGCAGCGCGGGGGACACCGGGGAGCTGTTTTTT
>.|TRBV15|TRBJ2-1|TRBD1
CATSGGQGGYNEQFF
TGTGCCACCAGCGGAGGACAGGGGGGATACAATGAGCAGTTCTTC